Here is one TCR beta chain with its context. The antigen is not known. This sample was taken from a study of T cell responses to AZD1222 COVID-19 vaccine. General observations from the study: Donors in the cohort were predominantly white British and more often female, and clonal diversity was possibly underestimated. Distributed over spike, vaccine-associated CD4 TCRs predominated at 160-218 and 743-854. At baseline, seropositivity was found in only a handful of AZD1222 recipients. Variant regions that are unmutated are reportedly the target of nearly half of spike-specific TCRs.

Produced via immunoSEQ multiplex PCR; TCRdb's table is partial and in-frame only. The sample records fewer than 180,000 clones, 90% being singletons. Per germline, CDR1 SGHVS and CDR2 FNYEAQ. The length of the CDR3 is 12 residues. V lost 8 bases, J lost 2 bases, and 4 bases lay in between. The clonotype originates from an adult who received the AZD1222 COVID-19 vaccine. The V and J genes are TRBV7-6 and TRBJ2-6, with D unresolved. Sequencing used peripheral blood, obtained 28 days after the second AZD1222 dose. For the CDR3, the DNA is TGTGCCAGCCGGACTGGGGCCAACGTCCTGACTTTC. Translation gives CASRTGANVLTF.